The present T cell receptor (beta chain) was sequenced within a study of early T cells in non-severe SARS-CoV-2 infection. The overall study: Bulk RNA taken from unsorted whole blood was sequenced, leaving chains unpaired.

Of note for this clonotype: Antigen unknown.

Study-level points and caveats: Anti-spike CD8 specificities were favored by VDJdb matching, whose results missed private and CD4 specificities.

In germline, CDR1 is SGHTA, CDR2 FQGTGA. This CDR3 region has 14 residues. V lost 7 bases to trimming and J lost 2 bases, with 11 bases between them. Researchers attached unique molecular identifiers to individual cDNA molecules. TCRdb analysed the 5' RACE reads with MiXCR anew, one entry per CDR3 protein. The table records over 70,000 distinct CDR3 sequences, roughly an eighth of them present only once. Sequencing input: whole blood. The TCR originated in an adult who was a healthcare worker with PCR-confirmed SARS-CoV-2 infection or an uninfected control (not recorded which). The chain employs TRBV7-3 and TRBJ2-2; D gene ambiguous. The CDR3 spells CASMLTFNTGELFF. The CDR3 DNA is TGTGCCAGCATGCTGACTTTTAACACCGGGGAGCTGTTTTTT. Based on the CDR3 plus reference TRBV7-3 and TRBJ2-2, the full variable domain is GAGVSQTPSNKVTEKGKYVELRCDPISGHTALYWYRQSLGQGPEFLIYFQGTGAADDSGLPNDRFFAVRPEGSVSTLKIQRTERGDSAVYLCASMLTFNTGELFFGEGSRLTVL.